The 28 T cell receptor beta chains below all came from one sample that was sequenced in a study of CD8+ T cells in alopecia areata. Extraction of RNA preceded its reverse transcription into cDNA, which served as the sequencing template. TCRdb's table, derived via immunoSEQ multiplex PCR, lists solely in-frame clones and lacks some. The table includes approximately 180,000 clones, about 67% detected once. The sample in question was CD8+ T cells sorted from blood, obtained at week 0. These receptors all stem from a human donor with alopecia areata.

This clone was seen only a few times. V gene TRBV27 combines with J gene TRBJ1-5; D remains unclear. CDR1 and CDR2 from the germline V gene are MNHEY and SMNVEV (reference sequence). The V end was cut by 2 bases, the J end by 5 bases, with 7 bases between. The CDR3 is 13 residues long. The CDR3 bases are TGTGCCAGCAGTTTAACCGGGGATCAGCCCCAGCATTTT. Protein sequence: CASSLTGDQPQHF.

The CDR3 bases are TGTGCCAGCAGTGAAGGGAGGGACCGGTCGGTGGATACGCAGTATTTT. Translating gives CASSEGRDRSVDTQYF. The chain recombines TRBV6-1 with TRBJ2-3; D is perhaps TRBD2 (6 bases). The CDR3 has 16 amino acids. Germline-derived CDR1 and CDR2 are MNHNS and SASEGT. V lost 1 base and J 6 bases, leaving 17 bases between the germline ends.

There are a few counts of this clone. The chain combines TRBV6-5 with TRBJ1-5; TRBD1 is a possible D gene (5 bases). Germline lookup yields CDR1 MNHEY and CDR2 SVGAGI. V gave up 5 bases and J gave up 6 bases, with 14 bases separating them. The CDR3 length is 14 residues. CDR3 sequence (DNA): TGTGCCAGCAGTACAGGTGGACCATCTCAGCCCCAGCATTTT. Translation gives CASSTGGPSQPQHF.

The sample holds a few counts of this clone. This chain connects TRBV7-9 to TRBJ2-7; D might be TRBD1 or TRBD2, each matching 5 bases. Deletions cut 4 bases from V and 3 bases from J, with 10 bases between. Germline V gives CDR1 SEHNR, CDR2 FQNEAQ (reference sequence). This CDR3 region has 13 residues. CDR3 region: CASSSRDLYEQYF. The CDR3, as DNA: TGTGCCAGCAGCTCCCGGGACCTCTACGAGCAGTACTTC. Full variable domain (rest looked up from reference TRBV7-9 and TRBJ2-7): DTGVSQNPRHKITKRGQNVTFRCDPISEHNRLYWYRQTLGQGPEFLTYFQNEAQLEKSRLLSDRFSAERPKGSFSTLEIQRTEQGDSAMYLCASSSRDLYEQYFGPGTRLTVT.

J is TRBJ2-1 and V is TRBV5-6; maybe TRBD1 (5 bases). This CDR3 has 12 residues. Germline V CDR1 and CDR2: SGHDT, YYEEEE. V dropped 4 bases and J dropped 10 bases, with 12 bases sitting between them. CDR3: CASSEFRTEQFF. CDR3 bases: TGTGCCAGCAGCGAGTTTCGGACAGAGCAGTTCTTC.

CDR3 sequence: CASSRNRLSIYGYTF. DNA of the CDR3: TGTGCCAGCAGCCGGAATCGGCTCAGCATCTATGGCTACACCTTC. The V call is TRBV27, the J call TRBJ1-2; D remains ambiguous. From germline, CDR1 is MNHEY and CDR2 SMNVEV (reference sequence). This CDR3 contains 15 residues. Trimming pared 6 bases from V and 4 bases from J, leaving 18 bases between.

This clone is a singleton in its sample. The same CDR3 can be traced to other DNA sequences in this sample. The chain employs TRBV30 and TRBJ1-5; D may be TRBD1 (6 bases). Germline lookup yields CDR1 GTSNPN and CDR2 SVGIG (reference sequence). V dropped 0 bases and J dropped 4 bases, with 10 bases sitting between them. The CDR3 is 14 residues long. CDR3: CAWSVGAGNQPQHF. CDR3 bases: TGTGCCTGGAGTGTGGGGGCGGGTAATCAGCCCCAGCATTTT.

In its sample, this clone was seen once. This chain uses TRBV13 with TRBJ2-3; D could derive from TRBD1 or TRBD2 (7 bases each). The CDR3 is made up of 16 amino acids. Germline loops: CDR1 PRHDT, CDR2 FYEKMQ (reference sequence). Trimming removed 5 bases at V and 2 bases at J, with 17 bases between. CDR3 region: CASSPGRGRDTDTQYF. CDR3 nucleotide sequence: TGTGCCAGCAGCCCGGGGAGGGGGCGCGACACAGATACGCAGTATTTT.

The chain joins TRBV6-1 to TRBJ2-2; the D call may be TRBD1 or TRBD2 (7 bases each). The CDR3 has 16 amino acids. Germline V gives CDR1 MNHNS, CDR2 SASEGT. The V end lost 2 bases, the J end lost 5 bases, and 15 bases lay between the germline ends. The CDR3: CASSEWEGAQTGELFF. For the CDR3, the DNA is TGTGCCAGCAGTGAATGGGAGGGGGCGCAGACCGGGGAGCTGTTTTTT.

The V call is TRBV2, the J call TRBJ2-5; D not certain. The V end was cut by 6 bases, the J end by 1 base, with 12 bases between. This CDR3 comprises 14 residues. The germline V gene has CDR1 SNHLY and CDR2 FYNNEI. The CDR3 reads CASRAAVLQETQYF. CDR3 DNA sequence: TGTGCCAGCAGGGCGGCGGTACTCCAAGAGACCCAGTACTTC.

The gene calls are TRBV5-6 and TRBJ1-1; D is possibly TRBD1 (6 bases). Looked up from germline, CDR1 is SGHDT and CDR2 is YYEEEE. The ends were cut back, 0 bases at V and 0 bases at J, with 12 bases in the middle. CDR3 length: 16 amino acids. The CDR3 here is CASSLGAGALNTEAFF. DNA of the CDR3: TGTGCCAGCAGCTTGGGGGCAGGGGCCCTGAACACTGAAGCTTTCTTT.

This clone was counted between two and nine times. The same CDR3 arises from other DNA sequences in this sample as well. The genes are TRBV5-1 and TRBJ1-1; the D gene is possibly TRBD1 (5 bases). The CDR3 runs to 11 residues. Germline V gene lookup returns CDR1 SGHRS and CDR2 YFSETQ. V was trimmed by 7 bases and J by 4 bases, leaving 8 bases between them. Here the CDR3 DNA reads TGCGCCAGCTCCGGGGGCACTGAAGCTTTCTTT. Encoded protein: CASSGGTEAFF.

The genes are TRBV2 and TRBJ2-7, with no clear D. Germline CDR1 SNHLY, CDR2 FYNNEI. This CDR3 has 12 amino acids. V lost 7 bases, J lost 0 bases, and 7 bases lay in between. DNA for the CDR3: TGTGCCAGCATTATCGGCTCCTACGAGCAGTACTTC. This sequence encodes CASIIGSYEQYF.

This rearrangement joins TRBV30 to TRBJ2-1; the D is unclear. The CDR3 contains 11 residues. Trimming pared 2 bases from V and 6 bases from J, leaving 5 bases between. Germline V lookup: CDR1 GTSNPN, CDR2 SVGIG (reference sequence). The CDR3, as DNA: TGTGCCTGGAGTACAGTCAATGAGCAGTTCTTC. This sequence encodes CAWSTVNEQFF.

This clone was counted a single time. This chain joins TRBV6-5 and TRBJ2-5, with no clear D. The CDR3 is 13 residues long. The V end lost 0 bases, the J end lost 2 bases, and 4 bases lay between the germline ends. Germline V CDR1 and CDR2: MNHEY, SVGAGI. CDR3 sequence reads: CASSYSNQETQYF. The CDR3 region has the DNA TGTGCCAGCAGTTACTCGAATCAAGAGACCCAGTACTTC.

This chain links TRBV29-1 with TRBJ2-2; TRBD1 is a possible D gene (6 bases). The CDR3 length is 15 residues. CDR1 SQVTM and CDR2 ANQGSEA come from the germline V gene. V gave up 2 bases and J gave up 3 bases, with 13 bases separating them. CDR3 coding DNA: TGCAGCGTTGAAAAAGGCAGGGGCGACACCGGGGAGCTGTTTTTT. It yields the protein CSVEKGRGDTGELFF.

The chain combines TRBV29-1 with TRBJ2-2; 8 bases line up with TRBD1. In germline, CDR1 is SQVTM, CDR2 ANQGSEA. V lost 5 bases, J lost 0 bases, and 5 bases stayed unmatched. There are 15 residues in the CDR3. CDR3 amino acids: CSVFGQGANTGELFF. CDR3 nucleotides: TGCAGCGTTTTCGGACAGGGCGCGAACACCGGGGAGCTGTTTTTT.

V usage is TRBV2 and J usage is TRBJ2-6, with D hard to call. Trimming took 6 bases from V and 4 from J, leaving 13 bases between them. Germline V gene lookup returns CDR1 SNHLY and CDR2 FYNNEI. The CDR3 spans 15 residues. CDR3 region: CASRGFEVGANVLTF. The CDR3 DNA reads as TGTGCCAGCAGGGGGTTTGAAGTAGGGGCCAACGTCCTGACTTTC.

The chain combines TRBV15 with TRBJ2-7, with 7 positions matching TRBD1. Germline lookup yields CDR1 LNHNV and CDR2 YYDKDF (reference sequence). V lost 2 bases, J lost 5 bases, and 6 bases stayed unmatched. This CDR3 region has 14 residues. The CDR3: CATSRKGTVNEQYF. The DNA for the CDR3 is TGTGCCACCAGCAGAAAAGGGACAGTCAACGAGCAGTACTTC.

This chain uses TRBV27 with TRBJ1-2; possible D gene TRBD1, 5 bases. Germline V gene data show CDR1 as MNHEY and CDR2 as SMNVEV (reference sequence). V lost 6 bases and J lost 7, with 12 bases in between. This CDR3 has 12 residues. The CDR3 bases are TGTGCCAGCAGGGCAGGGAGTCTTGGCTACACCTTC. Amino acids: CASRAGSLGYTF.

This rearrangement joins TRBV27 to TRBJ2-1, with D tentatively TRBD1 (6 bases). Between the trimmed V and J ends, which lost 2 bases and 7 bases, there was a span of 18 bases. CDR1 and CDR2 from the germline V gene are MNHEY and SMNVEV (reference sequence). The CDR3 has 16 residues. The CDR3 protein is CASSLLPPAGTNEQFF. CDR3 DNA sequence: TGTGCCAGCAGTTTACTCCCCCCCGCCGGGACAAATGAGCAGTTCTTC.

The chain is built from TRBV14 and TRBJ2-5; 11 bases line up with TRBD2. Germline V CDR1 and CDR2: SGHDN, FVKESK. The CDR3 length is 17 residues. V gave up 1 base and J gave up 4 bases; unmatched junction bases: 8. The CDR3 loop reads CASSQVKLAGVGETQYF. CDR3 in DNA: TGTGCCAGCAGCCAAGTCAAACTAGCGGGGGTCGGAGAGACCCAGTACTTC.

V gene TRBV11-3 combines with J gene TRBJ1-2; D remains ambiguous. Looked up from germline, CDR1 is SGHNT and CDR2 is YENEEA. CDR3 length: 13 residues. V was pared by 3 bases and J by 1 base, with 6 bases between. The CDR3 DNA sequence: TGTGCCAGCAGCTTCGACAATAACTATGGCTACACCTTC. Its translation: CASSFDNNYGYTF.

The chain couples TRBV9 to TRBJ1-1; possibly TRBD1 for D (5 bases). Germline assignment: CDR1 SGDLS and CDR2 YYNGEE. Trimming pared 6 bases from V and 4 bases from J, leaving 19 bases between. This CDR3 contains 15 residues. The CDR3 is CASKGPGQSGTEAFF. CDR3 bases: TGTGCCAGCAAGGGGCCCGGCCAGAGCGGCACTGAAGCTTTCTTT.

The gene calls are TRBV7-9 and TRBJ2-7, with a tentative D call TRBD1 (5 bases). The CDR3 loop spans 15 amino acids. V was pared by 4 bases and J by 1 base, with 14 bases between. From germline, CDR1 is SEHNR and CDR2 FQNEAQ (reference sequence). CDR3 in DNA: TGTGCCAGCAGCTCCCGCGGCAGGGCGTCCTACGAGCAGTACTTC. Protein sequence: CASSSRGRASYEQYF.

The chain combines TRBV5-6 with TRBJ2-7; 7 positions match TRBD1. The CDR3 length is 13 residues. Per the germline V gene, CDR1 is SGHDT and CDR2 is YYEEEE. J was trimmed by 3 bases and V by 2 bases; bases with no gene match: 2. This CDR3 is CASSFDRDYEQYF. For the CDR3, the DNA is TGTGCCAGCAGCTTTGACAGGGACTACGAGCAGTACTTC. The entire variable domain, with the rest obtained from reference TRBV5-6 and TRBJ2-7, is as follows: DAGVTQSPTHLIKTRGQQVTLRCSPKSGHDTVSWYQQALGQGPQFIFQYYEEEERQRGNFPDRFSGHQFPNYSSELNVNALLLGDSALYLCASSFDRDYEQYFGPGTRLTVT.

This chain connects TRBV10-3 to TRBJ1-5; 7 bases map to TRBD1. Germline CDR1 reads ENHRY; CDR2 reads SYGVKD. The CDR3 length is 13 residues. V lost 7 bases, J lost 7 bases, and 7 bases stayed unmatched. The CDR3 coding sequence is TGTGCCATCACCGACAGGGATGGACAGCCCCAGCATTTT. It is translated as CAITDRDGQPQHF.

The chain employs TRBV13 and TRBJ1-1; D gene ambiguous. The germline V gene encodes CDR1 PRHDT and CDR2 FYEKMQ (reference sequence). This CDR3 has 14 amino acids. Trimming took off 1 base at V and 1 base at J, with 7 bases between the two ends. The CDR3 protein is CASSLVVRNTEAFF. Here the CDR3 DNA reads TGTGCCAGCAGCTTAGTCGTCAGGAACACTGAAGCTTTCTTT.